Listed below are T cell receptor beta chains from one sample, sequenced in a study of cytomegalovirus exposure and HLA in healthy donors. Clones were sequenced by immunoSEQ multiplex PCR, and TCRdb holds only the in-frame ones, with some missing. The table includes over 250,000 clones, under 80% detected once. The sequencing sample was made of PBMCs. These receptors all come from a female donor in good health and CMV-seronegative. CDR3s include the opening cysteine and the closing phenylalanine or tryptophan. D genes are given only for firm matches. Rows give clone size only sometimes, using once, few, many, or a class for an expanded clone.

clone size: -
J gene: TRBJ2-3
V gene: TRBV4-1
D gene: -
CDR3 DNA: TGCGCCAGCAGCCTAGACAGGACAGATACGCAGTATTTT
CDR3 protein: CASSLDRTDTQYF

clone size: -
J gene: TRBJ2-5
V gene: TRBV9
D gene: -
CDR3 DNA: TGTGCCAGCAGCGTACTGGGGGGGCAGGAAGAGACCCAGTACTTC
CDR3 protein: CASSVLGGQEETQYF

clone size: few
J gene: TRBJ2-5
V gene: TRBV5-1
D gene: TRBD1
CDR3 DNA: TGCGCCAGCAGCGGTGCTCCGGGACAGTCCGAGACCCAGTACTTC
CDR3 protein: CASSGAPGQSETQYF

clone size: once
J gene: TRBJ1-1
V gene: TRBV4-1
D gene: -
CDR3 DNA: TGCGCCAGCAGCCAAGATCTGAGGGGGAAGAACACTGAAGCTTTCTTT
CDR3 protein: CASSQDLRGKNTEAFF

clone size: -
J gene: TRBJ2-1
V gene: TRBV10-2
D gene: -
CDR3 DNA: TGCGCCAGCAGTGAGGGGGCGCTTTGGAATGAGCAGTTCTTC
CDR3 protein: CASSEGALWNEQFF

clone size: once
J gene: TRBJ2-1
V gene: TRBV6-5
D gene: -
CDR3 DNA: TGTGCCAGCAGTTACACGGTAGGGGGCAATGAGCAGTTCTTC
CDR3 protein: CASSYTVGGNEQFF

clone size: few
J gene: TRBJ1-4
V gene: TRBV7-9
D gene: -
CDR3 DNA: TGTTCCAGCACTATAGTCCAGGGGCGGACTAATGAAAAACTGTTTTTT
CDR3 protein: CSSTIVQGRTNEKLFF

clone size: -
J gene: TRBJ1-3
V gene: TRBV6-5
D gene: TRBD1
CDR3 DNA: TGTGCCAGCAGCGCCAGCAGGGGGAAAAACACCATATATTTT
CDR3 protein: CASSASRGKNTIYF

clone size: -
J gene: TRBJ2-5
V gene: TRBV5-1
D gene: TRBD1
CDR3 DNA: TGCGCCAGCAGGCCGGGACAGCAAGAGACCCAGTACTTC
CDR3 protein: CASRPGQQETQYF

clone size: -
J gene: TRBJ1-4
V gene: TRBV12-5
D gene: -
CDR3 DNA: TGTGTTTCAGGGACTGTTAATGAAAAACTGTTTTTT
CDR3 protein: CVSGTVNEKLFF

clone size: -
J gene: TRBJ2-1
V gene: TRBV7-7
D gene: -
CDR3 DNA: TGTGCTAGCAGCTTAGCTTCGGGAACTGAGCAGTTCTTC
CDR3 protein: CASSLASGTEQFF

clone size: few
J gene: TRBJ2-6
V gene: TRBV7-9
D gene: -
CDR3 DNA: TGTGCCAGCAGCTTAAATAGGGGATATGGGGCCAACGTCCTGACTTTC
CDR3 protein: CASSLNRGYGANVLTF

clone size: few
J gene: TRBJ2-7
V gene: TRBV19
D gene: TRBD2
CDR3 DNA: TGTGCCAGCAGCGGGAGCCTTTACGAGCAGTACTTC
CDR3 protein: CASSGSLYEQYF

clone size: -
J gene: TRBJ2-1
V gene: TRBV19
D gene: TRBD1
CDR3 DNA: TGTGCCAGTAGTAGTTACCAGTCGGGACAGGGTGATGAGCAGTTCTTC
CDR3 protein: CASSSYQSGQGDEQFF

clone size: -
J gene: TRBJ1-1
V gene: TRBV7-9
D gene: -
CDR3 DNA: TGTGCCAGCAGCTTAACAGGGTACATCATGAACACTGAAGCTTTCTTT
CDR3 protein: CASSLTGYIMNTEAFF

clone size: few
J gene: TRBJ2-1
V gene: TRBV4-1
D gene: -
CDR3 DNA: TGCGCCAGCAGCCAAGACAGGGGCCTAACGAATGAGCAGTTCTTC
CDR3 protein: CASSQDRGLTNEQFF

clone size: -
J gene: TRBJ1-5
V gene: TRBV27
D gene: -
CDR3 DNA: TGTGCCAGCAGTTTAATCGGCAGGGCGACTCAGCCCCAGCATTTT
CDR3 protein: CASSLIGRATQPQHF

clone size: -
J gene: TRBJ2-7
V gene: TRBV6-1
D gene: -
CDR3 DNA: TGTGCCAGCAGTGAAGGTGAGACTAGACGGTCACCCTACGAGCAGTACTTC
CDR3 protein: CASSEGETRRSPYEQYF

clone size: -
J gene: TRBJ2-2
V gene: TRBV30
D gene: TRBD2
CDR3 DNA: TGTGCCTGGCGGGGGGAGGGCCTTTCAGGGGAGCTGTTTTTT
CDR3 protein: CAWRGEGLSGELFF

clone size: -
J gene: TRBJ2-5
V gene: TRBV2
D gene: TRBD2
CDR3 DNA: TGTGCCAGCAGGCCACCGGGACTAGCCCCAGAGACCCAGTACTTC
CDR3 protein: CASRPPGLAPETQYF

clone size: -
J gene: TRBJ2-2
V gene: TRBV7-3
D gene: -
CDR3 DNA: TGTGCCAGCAGCCAGAGGTCCGGGGAGCTGTTTTTT
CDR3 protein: CASSQRSGELFF

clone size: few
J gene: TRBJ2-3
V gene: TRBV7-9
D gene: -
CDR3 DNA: TGTGCCAGCAGCTCCGCGATGTCCACAGATACGCAGTATTTT
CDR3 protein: CASSSAMSTDTQYF

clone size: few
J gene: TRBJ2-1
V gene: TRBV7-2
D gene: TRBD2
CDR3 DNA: TGTGCCAGCAGCTTAACCCGGACTAGCGACAATGAGCAGTTCTTC
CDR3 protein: CASSLTRTSDNEQFF

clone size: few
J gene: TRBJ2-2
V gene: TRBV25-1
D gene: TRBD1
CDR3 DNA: TGTGCCAGCAGTACCGGGACAGGGGGCTTCGGGGAGCTGTTTTTT
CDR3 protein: CASSTGTGGFGELFF

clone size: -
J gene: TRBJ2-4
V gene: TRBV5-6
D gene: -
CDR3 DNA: TGTGCCAGCAGCCTCGCTACCCGAGCCAAAAACATTCAGTACTTC
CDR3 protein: CASSLATRAKNIQYF

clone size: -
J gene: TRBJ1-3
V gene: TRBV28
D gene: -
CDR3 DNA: TGTGCCAGCAGTTTATGGAGGGTTGCTGACCTTAGCTCTGGAAACACCATATATTTT
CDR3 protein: CASSLWRVADLSSGNTIYF

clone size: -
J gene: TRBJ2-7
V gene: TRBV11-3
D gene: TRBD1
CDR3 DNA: TGTGCCAGCAGCGCTGGAGGGACAGGAGCCTACGAGCAGTACTTC
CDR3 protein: CASSAGGTGAYEQYF

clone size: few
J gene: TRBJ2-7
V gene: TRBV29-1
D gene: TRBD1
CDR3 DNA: TGCAGCGTTGTAGGACAGGGGGTTTGGGGCGAGCAGTACTTC
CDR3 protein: CSVVGQGVWGEQYF

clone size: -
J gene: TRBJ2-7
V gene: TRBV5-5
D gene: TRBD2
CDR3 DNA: TGTGCCAGCAGCTTGGGACTAGCGGGACGCTACGAGCAGTACTTC
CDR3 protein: CASSLGLAGRYEQYF

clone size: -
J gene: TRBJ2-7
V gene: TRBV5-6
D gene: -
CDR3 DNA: TGTGCCAGCAGCTTCCACCAGGGTCTCGAGCAGTACTTC
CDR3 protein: CASSFHQGLEQYF

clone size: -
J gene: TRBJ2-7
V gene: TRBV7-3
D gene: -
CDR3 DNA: TGTGCCAGCAGCTTCCCGACAGCGAACTCCTACGAGCAGTACTTC
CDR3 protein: CASSFPTANSYEQYF

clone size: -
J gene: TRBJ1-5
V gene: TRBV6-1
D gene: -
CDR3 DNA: TGTGCCAGCACCCTAGGCGGGGACCAGCCCCAGCATTTT
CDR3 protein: CASTLGGDQPQHF

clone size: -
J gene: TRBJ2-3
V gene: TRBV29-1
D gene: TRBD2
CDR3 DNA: TGCAGCGTTGTTAGCGGGGGAGTAGATACGCAGTATTTT
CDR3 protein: CSVVSGGVDTQYF

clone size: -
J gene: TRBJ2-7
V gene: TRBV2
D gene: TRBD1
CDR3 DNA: TGTGCCAGCGGGGACAGGGTGTACGAGCAGTACTTC
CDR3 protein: CASGDRVYEQYF

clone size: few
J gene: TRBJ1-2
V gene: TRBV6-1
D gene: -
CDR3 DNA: TGTGCCAGCAGTGAACGACAGTATGGCTACACCTTC
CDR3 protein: CASSERQYGYTF

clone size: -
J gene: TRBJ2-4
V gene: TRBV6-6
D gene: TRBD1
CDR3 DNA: TGTGCCAGCAGTTACTCCCAGGGGGCGGCCAAAAACATTCAGTACTTC
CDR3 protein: CASSYSQGAAKNIQYF

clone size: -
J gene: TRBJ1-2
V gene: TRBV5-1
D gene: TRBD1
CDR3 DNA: TGCGCCAGCAGCGCCTCCGGGACAGCTAACTATGGCTACACCTTC
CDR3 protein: CASSASGTANYGYTF

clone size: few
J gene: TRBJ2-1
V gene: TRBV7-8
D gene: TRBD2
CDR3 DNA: TGTGCCAGCAGCTTTACGGGAGGGCCTAGTGAGCAGTTCTTC
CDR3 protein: CASSFTGGPSEQFF

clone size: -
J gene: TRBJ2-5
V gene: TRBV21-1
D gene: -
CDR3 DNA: TGTGCCAGCAGCCGAGCGCGGGAGGCCGTAGAGACCCAGTACTTC
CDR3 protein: CASSRAREAVETQYF

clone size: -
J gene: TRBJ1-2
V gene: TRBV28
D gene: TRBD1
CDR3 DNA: TGTGCCAGCAGTTTATACCAAGGGACAGCAGTTAGTGGCTACACCTTC
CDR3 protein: CASSLYQGTAVSGYTF

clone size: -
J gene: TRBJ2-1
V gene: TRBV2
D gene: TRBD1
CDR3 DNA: TGTGCCAGCAGTGAAACCATGTTCGGGGACAGGGGGAATGAGCAGTTCTTC
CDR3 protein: CASSETMFGDRGNEQFF

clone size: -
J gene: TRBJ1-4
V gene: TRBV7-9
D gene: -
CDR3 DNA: TGTGCCAGCAGTGTCGCGGGGCACCCTAATGAAAAACTGTTTTTT
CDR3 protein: CASSVAGHPNEKLFF

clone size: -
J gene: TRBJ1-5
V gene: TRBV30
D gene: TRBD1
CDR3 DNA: TGTGCCTGGGATGACAGGGGTGGCAATCAGCCCCAGCATTTT
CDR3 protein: CAWDDRGGNQPQHF

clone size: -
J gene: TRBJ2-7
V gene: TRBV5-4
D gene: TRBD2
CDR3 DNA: TGTGCCAGCAGCACCACGAGGACTAGCGGGAGTGGCGAGCAGTACTTC
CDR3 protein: CASSTTRTSGSGEQYF

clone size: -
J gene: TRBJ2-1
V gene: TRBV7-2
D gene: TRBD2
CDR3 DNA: TGTGCCAGCAGCAGGAGACTAGCGGGCTCCTACAATGAGCAGTTCTTC
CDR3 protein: CASSRRLAGSYNEQFF

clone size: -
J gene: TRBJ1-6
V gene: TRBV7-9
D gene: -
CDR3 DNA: TGTGCCAGCAGCTCGATCCAGGGGTCACCCCTCCACTTT
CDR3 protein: CASSSIQGSPLHF

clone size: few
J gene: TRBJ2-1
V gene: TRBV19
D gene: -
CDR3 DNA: TGTGCCAGTCACGACAAGAGCTCCTACAATGAGCAGTTCTTC
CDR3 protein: CASHDKSSYNEQFF

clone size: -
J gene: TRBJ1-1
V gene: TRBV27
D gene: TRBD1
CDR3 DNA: TGTGCCAGCAGACTCCGGGACAGGCTGAACACTGAAGCTTTCTTT
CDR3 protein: CASRLRDRLNTEAFF

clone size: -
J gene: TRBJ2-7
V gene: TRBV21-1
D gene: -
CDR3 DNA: TGTGCCAGCAACCTTAGCGGGAACCCCGGGTACGAGCAGTACTTC
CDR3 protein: CASNLSGNPGYEQYF

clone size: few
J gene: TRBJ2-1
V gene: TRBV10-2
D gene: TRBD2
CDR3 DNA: TGCGCCAGCAGTGAGTCGACTAGCGGGAATGAGCAGTTCTTC
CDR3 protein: CASSESTSGNEQFF

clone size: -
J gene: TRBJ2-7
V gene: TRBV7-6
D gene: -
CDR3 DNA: TGTGCCAGCAGCTTAGGGGCAGGGCCCCCTTACGAGCAGTACTTC
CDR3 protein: CASSLGAGPPYEQYF

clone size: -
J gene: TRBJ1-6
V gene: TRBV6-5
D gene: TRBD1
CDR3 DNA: TGTGCCAGCAGTACGGACAGGGACTCACCCCTCCACTTT
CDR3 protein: CASSTDRDSPLHF

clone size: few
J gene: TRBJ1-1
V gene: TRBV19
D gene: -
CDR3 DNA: TGTGTTACGTCGAGCCTTGGGAGGACTGAAGCTTTCTTT
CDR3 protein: CVTSSLGRTEAFF

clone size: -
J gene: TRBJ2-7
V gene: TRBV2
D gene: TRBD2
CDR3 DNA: TGTGCCAGCAGCGCCACTAGCGGGGTCCTCTCCTACGAGCAGTACTTC
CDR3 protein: CASSATSGVLSYEQYF